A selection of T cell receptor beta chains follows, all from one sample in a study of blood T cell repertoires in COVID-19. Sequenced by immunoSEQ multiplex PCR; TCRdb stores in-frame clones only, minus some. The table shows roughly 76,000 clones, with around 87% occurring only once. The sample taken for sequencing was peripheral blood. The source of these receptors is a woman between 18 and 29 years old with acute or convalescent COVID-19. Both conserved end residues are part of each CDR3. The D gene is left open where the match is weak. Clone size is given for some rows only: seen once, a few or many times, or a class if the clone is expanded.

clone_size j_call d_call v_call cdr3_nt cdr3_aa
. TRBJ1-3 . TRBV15 TGTGCCACCAGAGATGGACAGTTACGAAGCTCTGGAAACACCATATATTTT CATRDGQLRSSGNTIYF
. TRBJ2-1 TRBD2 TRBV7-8 TGTGCCAGCAGCTTAGGGGAGCGGGGGGGAAACAATGAGCAGTTCTTC CASSLGERGGNNEQFF
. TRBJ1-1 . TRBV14 TGTGCCAGCAGCCAAGATCGGTATAGCTCTGAAGCTTTCTTT CASSQDRYSSEAFF
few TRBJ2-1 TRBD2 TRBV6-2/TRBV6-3 TGTGCCAGCAGTTACCGTACTAGCGGGCTCAATGAGCAGTTCTTC CASSYRTSGLNEQFF
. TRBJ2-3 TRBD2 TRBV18 TGTGCCAGCTCACTCCGGTGGGGGGGTTCAGATACGCAGTATTTT CASSLRWGGSDTQYF
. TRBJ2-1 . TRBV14 TGTGCCAGCAGCCAAGAGTACGCGGGTGAGCAGTTCTTC CASSQEYAGEQFF
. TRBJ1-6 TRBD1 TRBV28 TGTGCCAGCAGTAGCTCCTGGGACAGGGAAAATTCACCCCTCCACTTT CASSSSWDRENSPLHF
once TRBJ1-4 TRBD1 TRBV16 TGTGCCAGCAGCAGGGACAGGGGGAATGAAAAACTGTTTTTT CASSRDRGNEKLFF
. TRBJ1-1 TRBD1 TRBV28 TGTGCCAGCAGTTCCGAGACAGGGTTGGGGACTGAAGCTTTCTTT CASSSETGLGTEAFF
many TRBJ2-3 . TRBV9 TGTGCCAGCAGCCTTGGCCGGGGGAGCACAGATACGCAGTATTTT CASSLGRGSTDTQYF
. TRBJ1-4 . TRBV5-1 TGCGCCAGCAGCGCCGGAGCAGGGGTGAGATCCGAAAAACTGTTTTTT CASSAGAGVRSEKLFF
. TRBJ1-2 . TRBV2 TGTGCCAGCAGTGGGGTAGCGGGGGGCTACACCTTC CASSGVAGGYTF
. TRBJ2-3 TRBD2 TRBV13 TGTGCCAGCAGCCCCCGGGACTACACAGATACGCAGTATTTT CASSPRDYTDTQYF
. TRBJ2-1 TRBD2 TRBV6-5 TGTGCCAGCAGTTACTCGAGTAGCGGGAGGGCCTTTGAGCAGTTCTTC CASSYSSSGRAFEQFF
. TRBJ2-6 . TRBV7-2 TGTGCCAGCAGCTTAGTAGCTTCTGGGGCCAACGTCCTGACTTTC CASSLVASGANVLTF
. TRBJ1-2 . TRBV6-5 TGTGCCAGCAGTTACTCGGCAGACTATGGCTACACCTTC CASSYSADYGYTF
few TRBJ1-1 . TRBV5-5 TGTGCCAGCAGCTTGGAGCAGGGACTCTTTTCTGAAGCTTTCTTT CASSLEQGLFSEAFF